A single sample gave rise to the 5 T cell receptor beta chains below, sequenced in a study of OX40 agonist ivuxolimab in advanced cancers. Sequenced by immunoSEQ multiplex PCR; TCRdb stores in-frame clones only, minus some. The sample yields 60,000 to 100,000 clones, around 90% seen once. Material: CD4+ or CD8+ T cells sorted from blood, obtained in a trial of the OX40 agonist ivuxolimab. The receptors stem from an adult with an advanced solid tumor such as melanoma, head and neck, liver or kidney cancer.

The chain uses TRBV5-1 and TRBJ1-3; tentative D call: TRBD1 (5 bases). This CDR3 is built from 13 residues. CDR1 SGHRS and CDR2 YFSETQ come from the germline V gene. With 0 bases removed from V and 7 bases from J, the gap between germline ends came to 8 bases. CDR3 residues: CASSLDNRNTIYF. CDR3 coding DNA: TGCGCCAGCAGCTTGGATAACAGGAACACCATATATTTT. Using reference TRBV5-1 and TRBJ1-3 for the parts outside the CDR3, the full variable domain is KAGVTQTPRYLIKTRGQQVTLSCSPISGHRSVSWYQQTPGQGLQFLFEYFSETQRNKGNFPGRFSGRQFSNSRSEMNVSTLELGDSALYLCASSLDNRNTIYFGEGSWLTVV.

The chain links TRBV4-3 to TRBJ2-3; unclear D gene. Germline lookup yields CDR1 LGHNA and CDR2 YSLEER. The V and J ends lost 4 bases and 3 bases respectively, with 14 bases between them. The CDR3 spans 15 residues. The CDR3, as DNA: TGCGCCAGCAGCCCAGAAGCAAGCCAGACAGATACGCAGTATTTT. This gives the protein CASSPEASQTDTQYF.

This sequence joins TRBV5-1 and TRBJ2-2; D not resolved. CDR3 size: 14 residues. The V gene's germline CDR1 is SGHRS and CDR2 YFSETQ. Trimming cost V 3 bases and J 4 bases, with 10 bases left between them. CDR3 sequence: CASSSSRTTGELFF. CDR3 bases: TGCGCCAGCAGCTCGAGTCGGACCACCGGGGAGCTGTTTTTT.

The chain combines TRBV5-4 with TRBJ2-1; D is unresolved. CDR3 size: 15 residues. V lost 2 bases, J lost 4 bases, and 13 bases lay in between. Germline V gives CDR1 SGHNT, CDR2 YYREEE (reference sequence). CDR3 loop: CASSLSVAGYNEQFF. The CDR3 DNA reads TGTGCCAGCAGCTTATCCGTGGCAGGTTACAATGAGCAGTTCTTC.

V and J are TRBV11-3 and TRBJ2-7; tentatively, D is TRBD2 (7 bases). The CDR3 is 18 amino acids. In germline, CDR1 is SGHNT, CDR2 YENEEA. Trimming cost V 5 bases and J 0 bases, with 23 bases left between them. Here the CDR3 DNA reads TGTGCCAGCAGCCAAACCTGGGGAGGGGACACAAACTCCTACGAGCAGTACTTC. Translated: CASSQTWGGDTNSYEQYF.